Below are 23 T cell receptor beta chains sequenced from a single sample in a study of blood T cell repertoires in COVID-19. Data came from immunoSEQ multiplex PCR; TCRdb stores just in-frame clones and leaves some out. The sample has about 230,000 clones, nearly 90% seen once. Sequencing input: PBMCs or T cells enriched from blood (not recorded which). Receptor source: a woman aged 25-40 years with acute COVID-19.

The CDR3 region has the DNA TGTGCCAGCAGCTCAGGATGGGGAGATAATTCACCCCTCCACTTT. This encodes CASSSGWGDNSPLHF. The rearrangement joins TRBV7-9 to TRBJ1-6; the D is unclear. Between the trimmed V and J ends, which lost 4 bases and 5 bases, there was a span of 12 bases. This CDR3 spans 15 amino acids. Germline V gene sequence: CDR1 SEHNR, CDR2 FQNEAQ (reference sequence).

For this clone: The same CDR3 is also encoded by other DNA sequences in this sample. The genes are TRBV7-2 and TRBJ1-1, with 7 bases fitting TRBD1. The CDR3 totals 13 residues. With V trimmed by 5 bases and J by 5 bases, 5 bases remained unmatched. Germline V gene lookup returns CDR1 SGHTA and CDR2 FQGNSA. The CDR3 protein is CASSLSGGTEAFF. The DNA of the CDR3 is TGTGCCAGCAGCCTCTCAGGGGGAACTGAAGCTTTCTTT.

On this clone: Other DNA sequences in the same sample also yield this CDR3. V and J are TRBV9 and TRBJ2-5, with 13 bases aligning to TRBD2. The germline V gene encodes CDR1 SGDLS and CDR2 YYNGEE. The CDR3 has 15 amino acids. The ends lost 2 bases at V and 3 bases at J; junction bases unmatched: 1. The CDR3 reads CASSVGLAGKETQYF. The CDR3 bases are TGTGCCAGCAGCGTGGGACTAGCGGGAAAAGAGACCCAGTACTTC.

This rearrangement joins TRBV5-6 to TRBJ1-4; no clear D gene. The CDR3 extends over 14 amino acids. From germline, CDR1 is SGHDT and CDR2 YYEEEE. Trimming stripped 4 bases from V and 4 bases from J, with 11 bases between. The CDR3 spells CASSNSVNNEKLFF. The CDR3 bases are TGTGCCAGCAGCAACAGTGTGAATAATGAAAAACTGTTTTTT.

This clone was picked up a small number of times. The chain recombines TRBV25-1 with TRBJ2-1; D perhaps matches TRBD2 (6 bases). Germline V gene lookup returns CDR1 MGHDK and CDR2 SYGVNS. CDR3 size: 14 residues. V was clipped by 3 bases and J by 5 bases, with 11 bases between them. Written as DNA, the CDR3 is TGTGCCAGCAGTGATAGGAGGGGTCACAATGAGCAGTTCTTC. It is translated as CASSDRRGHNEQFF.

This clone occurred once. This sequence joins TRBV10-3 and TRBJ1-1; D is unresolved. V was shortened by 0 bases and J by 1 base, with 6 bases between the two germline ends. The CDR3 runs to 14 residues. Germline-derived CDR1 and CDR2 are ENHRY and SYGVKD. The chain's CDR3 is CAISESPGNTEAFF. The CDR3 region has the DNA TGTGCCATCAGTGAGTCGCCAGGGAACACTGAAGCTTTCTTT.

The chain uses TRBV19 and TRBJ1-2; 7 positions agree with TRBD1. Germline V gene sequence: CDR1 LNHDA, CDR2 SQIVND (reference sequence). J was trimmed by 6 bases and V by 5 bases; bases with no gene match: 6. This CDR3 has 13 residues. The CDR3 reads CASSHTGTDGYTF. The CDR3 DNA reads TGTGCCAGTAGTCACACCGGGACAGATGGCTACACCTTC.

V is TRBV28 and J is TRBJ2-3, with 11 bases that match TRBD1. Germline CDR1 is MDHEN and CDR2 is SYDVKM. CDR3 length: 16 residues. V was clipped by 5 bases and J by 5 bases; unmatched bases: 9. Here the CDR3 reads CASSALDRGRIDTQYF. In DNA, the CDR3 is TGTGCCAGCAGTGCCCTGGACAGGGGGCGCATAGATACGCAGTATTTT.

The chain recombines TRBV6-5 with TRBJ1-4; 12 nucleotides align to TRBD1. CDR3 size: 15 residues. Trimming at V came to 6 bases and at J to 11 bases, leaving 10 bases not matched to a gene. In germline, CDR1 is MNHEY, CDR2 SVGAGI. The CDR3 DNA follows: TGTGCCAGCAGACCGGGACAGGGGGCGGTTGGTAAACTGTTTTTT. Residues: CASRPGQGAVGKLFF.

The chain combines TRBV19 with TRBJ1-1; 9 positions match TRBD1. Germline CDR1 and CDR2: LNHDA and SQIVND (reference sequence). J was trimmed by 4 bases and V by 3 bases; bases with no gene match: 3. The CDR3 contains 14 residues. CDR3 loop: CASSIGTGSTEAFF. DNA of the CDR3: TGTGCCAGTAGTATTGGGACAGGGTCCACTGAAGCTTTCTTT.

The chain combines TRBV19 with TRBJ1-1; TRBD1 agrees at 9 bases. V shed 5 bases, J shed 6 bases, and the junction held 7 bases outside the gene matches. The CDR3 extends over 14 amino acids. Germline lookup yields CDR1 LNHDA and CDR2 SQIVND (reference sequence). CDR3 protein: CASSPNRDRAEAFF. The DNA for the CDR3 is TGTGCCAGTAGTCCAAACCGGGACAGGGCTGAAGCTTTCTTT.

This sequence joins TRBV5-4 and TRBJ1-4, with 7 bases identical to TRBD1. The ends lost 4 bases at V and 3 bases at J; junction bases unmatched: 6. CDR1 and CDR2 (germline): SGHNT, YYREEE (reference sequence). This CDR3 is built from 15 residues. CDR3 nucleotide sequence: TGTGCCAGCAGCCCACCGGGACAGTCTAATGAAAAACTGTTTTTT. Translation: CASSPPGQSNEKLFF. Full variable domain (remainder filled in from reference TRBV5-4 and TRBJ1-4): ETGVTQSPTHLIKTRGQQVTLRCSSQSGHNTVSWYQQALGQGPQFIFQYYREEENGRGNFPPRFSGLQFPNYSSELNVNALELDDSALYLCASSPPGQSNEKLFFGSGTQLSVL.

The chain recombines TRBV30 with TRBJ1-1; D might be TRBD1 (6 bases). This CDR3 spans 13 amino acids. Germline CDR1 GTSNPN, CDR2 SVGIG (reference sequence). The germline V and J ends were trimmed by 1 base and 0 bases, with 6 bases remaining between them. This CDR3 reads CAWSGQVNTEAFF. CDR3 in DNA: TGTGCCTGGAGTGGACAGGTGAACACTGAAGCTTTCTTT.

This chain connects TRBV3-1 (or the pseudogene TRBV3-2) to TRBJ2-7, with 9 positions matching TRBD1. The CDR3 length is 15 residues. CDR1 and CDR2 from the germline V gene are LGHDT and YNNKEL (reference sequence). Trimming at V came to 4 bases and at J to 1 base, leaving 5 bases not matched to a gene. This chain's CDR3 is CASSRGTGPSYEQYF. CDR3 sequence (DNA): TGTGCCAGCAGCCGTGGGACAGGGCCGTCCTACGAGCAGTACTTC.

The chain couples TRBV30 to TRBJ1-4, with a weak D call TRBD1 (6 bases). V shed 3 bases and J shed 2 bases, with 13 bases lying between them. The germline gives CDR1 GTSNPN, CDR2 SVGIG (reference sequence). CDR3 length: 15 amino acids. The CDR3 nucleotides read TGTGCCTGGAGCCAACAGGGCGGGACTAATGAAAAACTGTTTTTT. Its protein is CAWSQQGGTNEKLFF.

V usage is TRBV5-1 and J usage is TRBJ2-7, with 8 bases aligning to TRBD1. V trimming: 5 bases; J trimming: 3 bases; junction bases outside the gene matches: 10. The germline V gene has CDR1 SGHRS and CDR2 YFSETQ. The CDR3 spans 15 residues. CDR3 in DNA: TGCGCCAGCAGTTATGGACAGGGTGCTATCTACGAGCAGTACTTC. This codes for CASSYGQGAIYEQYF.

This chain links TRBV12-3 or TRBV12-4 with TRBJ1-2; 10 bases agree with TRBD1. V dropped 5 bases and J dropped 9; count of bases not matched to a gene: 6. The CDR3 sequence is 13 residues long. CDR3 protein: CASSRDRGDRYTF. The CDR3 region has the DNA TGTGCCAGCAGTAGGGACAGGGGTGATCGCTACACCTTC.

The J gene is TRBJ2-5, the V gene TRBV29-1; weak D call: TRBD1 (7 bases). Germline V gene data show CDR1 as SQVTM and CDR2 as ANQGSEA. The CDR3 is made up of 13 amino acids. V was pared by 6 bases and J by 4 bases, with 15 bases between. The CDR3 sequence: CSVDRQGGETQYF. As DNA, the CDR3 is TGCAGCGTCGACCGACAGGGAGGAGAGACCCAGTACTTC.

The CDR3 DNA reads TGTGCCAGCAGCTTAGAGTCAGGTGTCAATTCACCCCTCCACTTT. It codes for CASSLESGVNSPLHF. This chain connects TRBV7-2 to TRBJ1-6, with unresolved D. Germline V gives CDR1 SGHTA, CDR2 FQGNSA. The ends were cut back, 1 base at V and 7 bases at J, with 11 bases in the middle. The CDR3 runs to 15 residues. Full variable domain (remainder filled in from reference TRBV7-2 and TRBJ1-6): GAGVSQSPSNKVTEKGKDVELRCDPISGHTALYWYRQSLGQGLEFLIYFQGNSAPDKSGLPSDRFSAERTGGSVSTLTIQRTQQEDSAVYLCASSLESGVNSPLHFGNGTRLTVT.

The CDR3 protein is CASSLPGQGVAGELFF. The CDR3, as DNA: TGTGCCAGCAGTTTACCGGGACAGGGGGTCGCCGGGGAGCTGTTTTTT. This chain joins TRBV27 and TRBJ2-2; 11 bases fit TRBD1. The CDR3 spans 16 residues. Per the germline V gene, CDR1 is MNHEY and CDR2 is SMNVEV (reference sequence). J gave up 6 bases and V 2 bases, and 5 bases lay outside the gene matches.

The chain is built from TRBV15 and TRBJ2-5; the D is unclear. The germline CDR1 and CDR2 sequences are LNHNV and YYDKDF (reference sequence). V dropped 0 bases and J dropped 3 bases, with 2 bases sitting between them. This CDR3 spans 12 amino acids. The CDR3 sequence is CATSRDKETQYF. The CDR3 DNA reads TGTGCCACCAGCAGAGATAAAGAGACCCAGTACTTC.

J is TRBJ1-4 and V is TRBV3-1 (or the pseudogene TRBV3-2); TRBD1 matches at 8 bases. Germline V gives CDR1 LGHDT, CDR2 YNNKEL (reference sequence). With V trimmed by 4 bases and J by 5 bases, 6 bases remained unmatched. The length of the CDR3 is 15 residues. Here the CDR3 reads CASSPQRQGNEKLFF. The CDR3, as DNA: TGTGCCAGCAGCCCTCAGAGACAGGGGAATGAAAAACTGTTTTTT.

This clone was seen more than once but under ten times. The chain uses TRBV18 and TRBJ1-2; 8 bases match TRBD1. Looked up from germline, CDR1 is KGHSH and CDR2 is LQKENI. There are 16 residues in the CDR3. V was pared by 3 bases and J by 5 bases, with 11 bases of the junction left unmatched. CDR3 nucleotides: TGTGCCAGCTCACCGTCGGACAGGGTCAGCCCTTATGGCTACACCTTC. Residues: CASSPSDRVSPYGYTF.